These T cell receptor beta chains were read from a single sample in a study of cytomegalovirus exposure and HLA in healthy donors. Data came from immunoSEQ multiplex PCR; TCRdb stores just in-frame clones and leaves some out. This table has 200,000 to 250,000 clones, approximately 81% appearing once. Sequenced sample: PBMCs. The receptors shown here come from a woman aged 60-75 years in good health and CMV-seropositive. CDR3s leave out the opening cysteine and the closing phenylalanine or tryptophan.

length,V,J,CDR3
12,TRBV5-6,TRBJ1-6,ASSLSRRATPLH
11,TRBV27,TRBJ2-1,ATGLKSDNEQF
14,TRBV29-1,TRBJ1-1,SVEVMGQGSYTEAF
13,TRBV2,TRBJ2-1,ASSEDSGRTNEQF
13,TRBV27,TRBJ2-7,ASTPGTSGSTEQY
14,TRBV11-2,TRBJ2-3,ASSLASGGVGDTQY
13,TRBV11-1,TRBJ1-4,ASRDARTTYEKLF
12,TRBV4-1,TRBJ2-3,ASSPLAGADTQY
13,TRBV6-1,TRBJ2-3,ASSEGGGWTDTQY
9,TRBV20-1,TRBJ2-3,SARQADTQY
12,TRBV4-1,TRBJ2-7,ASSQAQVSYEQY
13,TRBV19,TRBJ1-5,ASSGTPASLGPQH
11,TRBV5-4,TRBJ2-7,ASSLRPSGEQY